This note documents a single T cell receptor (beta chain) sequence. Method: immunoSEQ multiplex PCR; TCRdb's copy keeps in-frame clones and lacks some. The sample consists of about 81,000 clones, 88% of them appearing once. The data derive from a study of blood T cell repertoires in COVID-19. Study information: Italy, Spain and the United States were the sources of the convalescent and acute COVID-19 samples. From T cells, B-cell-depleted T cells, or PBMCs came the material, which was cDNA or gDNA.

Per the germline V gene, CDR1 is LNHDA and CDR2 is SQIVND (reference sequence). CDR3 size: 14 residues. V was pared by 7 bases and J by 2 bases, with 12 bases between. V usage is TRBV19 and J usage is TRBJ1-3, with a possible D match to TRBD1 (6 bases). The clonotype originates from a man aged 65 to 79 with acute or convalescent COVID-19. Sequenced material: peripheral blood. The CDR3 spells CASTKRTAGNTIYF. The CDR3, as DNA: TGTGCCAGTACCAAAAGGACAGCTGGAAACACCATATATTTT.